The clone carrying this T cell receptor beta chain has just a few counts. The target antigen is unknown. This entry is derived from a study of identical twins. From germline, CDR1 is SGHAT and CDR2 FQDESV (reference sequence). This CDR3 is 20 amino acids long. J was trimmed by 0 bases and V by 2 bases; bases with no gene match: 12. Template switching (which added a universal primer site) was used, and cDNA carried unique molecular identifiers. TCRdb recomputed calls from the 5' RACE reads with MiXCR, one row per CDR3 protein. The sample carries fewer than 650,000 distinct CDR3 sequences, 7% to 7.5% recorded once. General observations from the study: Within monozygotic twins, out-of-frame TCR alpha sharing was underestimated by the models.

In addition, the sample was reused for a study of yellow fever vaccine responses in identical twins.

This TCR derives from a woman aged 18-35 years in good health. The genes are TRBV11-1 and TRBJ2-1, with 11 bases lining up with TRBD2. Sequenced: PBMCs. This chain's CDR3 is CASSLWLLAGGTRSYNEQFF. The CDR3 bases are TGTGCCAGCAGCTTATGGCTTCTAGCGGGAGGCACGCGCTCCTACAATGAGCAGTTCTTC.